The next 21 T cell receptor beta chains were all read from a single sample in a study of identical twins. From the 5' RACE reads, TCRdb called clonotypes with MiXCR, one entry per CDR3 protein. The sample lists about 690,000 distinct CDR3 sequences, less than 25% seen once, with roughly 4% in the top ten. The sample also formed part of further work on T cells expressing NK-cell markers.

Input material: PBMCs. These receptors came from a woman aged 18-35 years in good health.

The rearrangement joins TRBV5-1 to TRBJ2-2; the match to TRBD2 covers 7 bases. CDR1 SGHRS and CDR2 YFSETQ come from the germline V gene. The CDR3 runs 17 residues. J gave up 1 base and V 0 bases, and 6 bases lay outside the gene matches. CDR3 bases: TGCGCCAGCAGCTTGGCCCGGGGGGAAGGGAACACCGGGGAGCTGTTTTTT. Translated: CASSLARGEGNTGELFF.

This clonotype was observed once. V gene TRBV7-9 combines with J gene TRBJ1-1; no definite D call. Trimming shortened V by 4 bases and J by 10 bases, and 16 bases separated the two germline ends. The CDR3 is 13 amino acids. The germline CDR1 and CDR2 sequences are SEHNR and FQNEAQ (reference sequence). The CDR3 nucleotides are TGTGCCAGCAGCTCCGGCCCCACGAGTGGAGCTTTCTTT. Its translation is CASSSGPTSGAFF. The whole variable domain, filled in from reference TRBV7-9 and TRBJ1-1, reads DTGVSQNPRHKITKRGQNVTFRCDPISEHNRLYWYRQTLGQGPEFLTYFQNEAQLEKSRLLSDRFSAERPKGSFSTLEIQRTEQGDSAMYLCASSSGPTSGAFFGQGTRLTVV.

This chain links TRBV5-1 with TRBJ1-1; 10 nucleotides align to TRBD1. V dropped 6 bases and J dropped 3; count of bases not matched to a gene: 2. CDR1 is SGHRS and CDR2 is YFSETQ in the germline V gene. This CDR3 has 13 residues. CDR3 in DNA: TGCGCCAGCAAGGGGACAGGGGACACTGAAGCTTTCTTT. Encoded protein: CASKGTGDTEAFF. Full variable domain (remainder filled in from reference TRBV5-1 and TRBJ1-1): KAGVTQTPRYLIKTRGQQVTLSCSPISGHRSVSWYQQTPGQGLQFLFEYFSETQRNKGNFPGRFSGRQFSNSRSEMNVSTLELGDSALYLCASKGTGDTEAFFGQGTRLTVV.

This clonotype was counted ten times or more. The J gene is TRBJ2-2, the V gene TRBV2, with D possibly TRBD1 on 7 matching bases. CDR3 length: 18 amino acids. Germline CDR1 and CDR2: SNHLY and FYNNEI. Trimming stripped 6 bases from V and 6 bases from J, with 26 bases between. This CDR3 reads CASSLTGRGRLMSGELFF. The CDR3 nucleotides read TGTGCCAGCAGCTTGACAGGGCGGGGAAGGCTGATGTCCGGGGAGCTGTTTTTT.

For the CDR3, the DNA is TGCAGTGTCAGGAGGGGCTACAATGAGCAGTTCTTC. Protein product: CSVRRGYNEQFF. The rearrangement links TRBV20-1 to TRBJ2-1, with D tentatively TRBD2 (6 bases). Trimming left V 7 bases short and J 3 bases short, with 10 bases between. The CDR3 extends over 12 amino acids. The V gene's germline CDR1 is DFQATT and CDR2 SNEGSKA (reference sequence).

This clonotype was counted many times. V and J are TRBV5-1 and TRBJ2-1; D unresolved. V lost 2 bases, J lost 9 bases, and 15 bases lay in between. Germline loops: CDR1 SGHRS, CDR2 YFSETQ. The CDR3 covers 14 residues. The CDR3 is CASSFDPLNGEQFF. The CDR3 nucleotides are TGCGCCAGCAGCTTCGATCCCCTCAACGGTGAGCAGTTCTTC.

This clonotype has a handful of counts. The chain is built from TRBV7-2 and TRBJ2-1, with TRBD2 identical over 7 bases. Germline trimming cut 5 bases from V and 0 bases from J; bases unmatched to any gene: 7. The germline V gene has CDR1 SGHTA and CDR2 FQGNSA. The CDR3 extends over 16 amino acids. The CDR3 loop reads CASSVESGVSYNEQFF. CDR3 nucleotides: TGTGCCAGCAGCGTAGAGAGCGGGGTCTCCTACAATGAGCAGTTCTTC.

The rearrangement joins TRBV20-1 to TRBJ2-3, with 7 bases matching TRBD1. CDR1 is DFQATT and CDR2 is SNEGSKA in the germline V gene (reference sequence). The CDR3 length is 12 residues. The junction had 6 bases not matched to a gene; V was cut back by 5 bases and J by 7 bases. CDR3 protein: CSAFDRDHTQYF. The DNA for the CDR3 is TGCAGTGCTTTCGACAGGGACCATACGCAGTATTTT.

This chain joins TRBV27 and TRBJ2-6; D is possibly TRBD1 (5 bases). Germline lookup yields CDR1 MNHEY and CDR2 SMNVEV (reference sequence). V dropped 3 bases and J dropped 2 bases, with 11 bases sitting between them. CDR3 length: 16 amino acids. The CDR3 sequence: CASSFSLGAGANVLTF. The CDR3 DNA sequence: TGTGCCAGCAGTTTCTCCCTAGGGGCTGGGGCCAACGTCCTGACTTTC.

The CDR3 nucleotides are TGTGCCAGCAGCGGTGGACTAGCGCAGTCCTACGAGCAGTACTTC. Its protein is CASSGGLAQSYEQYF. This chain links TRBV9 with TRBJ2-7; 9 bases agree with TRBD2. J lost 1 base, V lost 3 bases, and 5 bases had no gene match. Germline V gene sequence: CDR1 SGDLS, CDR2 YYNGEE. This CDR3 region has 15 residues.

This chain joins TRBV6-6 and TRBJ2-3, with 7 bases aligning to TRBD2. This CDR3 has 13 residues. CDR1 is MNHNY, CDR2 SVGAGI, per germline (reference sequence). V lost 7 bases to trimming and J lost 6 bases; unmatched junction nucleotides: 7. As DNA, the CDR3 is TGTGCCAGCACTCTAGGGAGGGGCGATACGCAGTATTTT. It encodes CASTLGRGDTQYF.

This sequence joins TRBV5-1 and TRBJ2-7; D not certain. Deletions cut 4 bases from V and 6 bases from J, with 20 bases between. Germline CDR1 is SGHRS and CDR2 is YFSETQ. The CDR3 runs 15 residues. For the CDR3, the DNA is TGCGCCAGCAGCGGCCGGGCCGCGGAGTTCGGCGAGCAGTACTTC. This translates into CASSGRAAEFGEQYF.

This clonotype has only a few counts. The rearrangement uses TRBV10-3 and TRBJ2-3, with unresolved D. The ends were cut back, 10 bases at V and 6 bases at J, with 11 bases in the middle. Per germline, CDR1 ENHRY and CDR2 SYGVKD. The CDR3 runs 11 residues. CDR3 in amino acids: CATRFEDTQYF. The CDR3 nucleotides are TGTGCCACCCGGTTTGAGGATACGCAGTATTTT.

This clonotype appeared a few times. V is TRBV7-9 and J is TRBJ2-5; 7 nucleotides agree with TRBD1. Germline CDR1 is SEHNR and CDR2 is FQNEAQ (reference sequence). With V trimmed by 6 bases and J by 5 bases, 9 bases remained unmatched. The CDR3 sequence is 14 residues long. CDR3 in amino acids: CASSWGQLMETQYF. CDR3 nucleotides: TGTGCCAGCAGTTGGGGACAGTTGATGGAGACCCAGTACTTC.

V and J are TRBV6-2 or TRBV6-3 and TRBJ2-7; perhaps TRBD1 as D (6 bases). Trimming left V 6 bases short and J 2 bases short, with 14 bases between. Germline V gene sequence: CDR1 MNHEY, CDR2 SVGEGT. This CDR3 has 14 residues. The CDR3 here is CASSRFGQTYEQYF. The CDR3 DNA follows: TGTGCCAGCAGCCGCTTCGGACAGACCTACGAGCAGTACTTC.

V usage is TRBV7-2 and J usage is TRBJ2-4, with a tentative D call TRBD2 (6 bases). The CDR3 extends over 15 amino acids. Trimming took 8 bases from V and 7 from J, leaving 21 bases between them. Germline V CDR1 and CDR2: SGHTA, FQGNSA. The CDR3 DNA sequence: TGTGCCAGCGTTAAACCGGCCTATCGGGGGAACATTCAGTACTTC. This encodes CASVKPAYRGNIQYF.

The CDR3 here is CASSQDSGSKFF. CDR3 nucleotides: TGTGCCAGCAGCCAAGATTCGGGTTCCAAATTCTTC. The chain links TRBV3-1 to TRBJ2-1; no clear D. The V and J ends lost 0 bases and 16 bases respectively, with 13 bases between them. The CDR3 covers 12 residues. Germline V gene sequence: CDR1 LGHDT, CDR2 YNNKEL (reference sequence).

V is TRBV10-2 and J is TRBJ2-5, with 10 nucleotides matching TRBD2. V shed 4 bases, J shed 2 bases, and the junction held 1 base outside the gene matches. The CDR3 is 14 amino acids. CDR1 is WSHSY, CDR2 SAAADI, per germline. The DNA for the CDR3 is TGCGCCAGCAGTGGGACTAGCGGTCAAGAGACCCAGTACTTC. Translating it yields CASSGTSGQETQYF.

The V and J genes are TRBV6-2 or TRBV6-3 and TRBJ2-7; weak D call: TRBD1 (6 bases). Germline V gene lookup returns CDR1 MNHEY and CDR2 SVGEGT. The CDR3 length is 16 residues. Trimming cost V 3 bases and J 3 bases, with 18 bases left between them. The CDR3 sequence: CASSYRIQGSLYEQYF. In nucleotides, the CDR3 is TGTGCCAGCAGTTATCGTATACAGGGAAGCCTCTACGAGCAGTACTTC.

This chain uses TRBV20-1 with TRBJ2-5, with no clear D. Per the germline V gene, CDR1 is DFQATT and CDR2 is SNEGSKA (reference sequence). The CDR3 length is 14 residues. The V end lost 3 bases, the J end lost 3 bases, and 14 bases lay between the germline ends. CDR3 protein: CSARKPSREETQYF. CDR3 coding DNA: TGCAGTGCTAGGAAGCCATCCCGTGAAGAGACCCAGTACTTC.

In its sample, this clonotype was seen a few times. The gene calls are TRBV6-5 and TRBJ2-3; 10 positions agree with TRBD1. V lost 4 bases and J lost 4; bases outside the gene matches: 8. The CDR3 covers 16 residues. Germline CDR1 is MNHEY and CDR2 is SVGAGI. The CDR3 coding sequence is TGTGCCAGCAGTTTCACCGGGACAGGGGTGGCAGATACGCAGTATTTT. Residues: CASSFTGTGVADTQYF.